This T cell receptor (beta chain) was documented in a study of spatial heterogeneity in lung cancer. The overall study: Detection of beta-chain sequences consistently exceeded that of alpha-chain sequences.

Time point here: sample taken at primary tumor resection. There were 72 donors, all of them untreated patients with early-stage non-small cell lung cancer. Germline CDR1 and CDR2: MNHEY and SMNVEV (reference sequence). CDR3 length equals 20 residues. This clonotype was found many times. Its target is not known. Relative to the germline gene, one junction end is altered; a read error may explain this. Findings of the study overall: Tumor mutation count correlated with how many alpha and beta TCRs expanded intratumorally.

TCRdb fed the 5' RACE reads into MiXCR, producing one record per CDR3 protein. The sample records just under 9,500 distinct CDR3 sequences, around 8.9% being singletons. The J gene is TRBJ2-2, the V gene TRBV27; TRBD2 matches at 10 bases. Here the sequenced sample was lung tumor tissue, taken at surgery. This receptor was obtained from a male donor with early-stage non-small cell lung cancer. The CDR3 is CTSSPLVKGLAGVSTGELFF. As DNA, the CDR3 is TGCACCAGCAGTCCTCTCGTCAAGGGTCTAGCGGGAGTGTCCACCGGGGAGCTGTTTTTT.